This T cell receptor beta chain was identified in a study of naive and memory T cell subsets. There are a few counts of this clonotype. The CDR3 loop spans 14 amino acids. Germline CDR1 MNHNY, CDR2 SVGAGI (reference sequence). Trimming removed 9 bases at V and 3 bases at J, with 18 bases between. A UMI-containing oligonucleotide was joined by 3' ligation to the TCR cDNA template. Input was about 1 to 1,100 ng of DNase-treated total RNA without cell sorting. Four PCR rounds used nested alpha and beta constant region primers plus the SP2 primer. Reverse transcription of blood and skin TCR RNA was primed at alpha and beta constant regions. MiXCR, run by TCRdb on the 5' RACE reads, gives a single entry per CDR3 protein. The sample includes tens of thousands of distinct CDR3 sequences, approximately 7.2% of them seen just once.

The V call is TRBV6-6, the J call TRBJ2-7; D call uncertain. This sequence originates from a male donor in good health. The CDR3 here is CASGESGLLYEQYF. The CDR3 DNA is TGTGCCAGTGGGGAATCAGGCCTTCTCTACGAGCAGTACTTC.